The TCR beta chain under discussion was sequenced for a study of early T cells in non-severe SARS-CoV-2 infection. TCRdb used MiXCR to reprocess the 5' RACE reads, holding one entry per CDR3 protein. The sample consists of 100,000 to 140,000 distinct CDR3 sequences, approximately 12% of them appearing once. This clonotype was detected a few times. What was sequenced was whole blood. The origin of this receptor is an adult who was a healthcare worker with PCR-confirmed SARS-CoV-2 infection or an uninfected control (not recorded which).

The CDR3 region is CASSDDSNSGANVLTF. The CDR3 DNA follows: TGTGCCAGCAGTGACGACAGTAATTCTGGGGCCAACGTCCTGACTTTC. This sequence joins TRBV6-4 and TRBJ2-6; tentatively, D is TRBD1 (5 bases). With 2 bases removed from V and 1 base from J, the gap between germline ends came to 9 bases. The length of the CDR3 is 16 residues. Germline CDR1 MRHNA, CDR2 SNTAGT.